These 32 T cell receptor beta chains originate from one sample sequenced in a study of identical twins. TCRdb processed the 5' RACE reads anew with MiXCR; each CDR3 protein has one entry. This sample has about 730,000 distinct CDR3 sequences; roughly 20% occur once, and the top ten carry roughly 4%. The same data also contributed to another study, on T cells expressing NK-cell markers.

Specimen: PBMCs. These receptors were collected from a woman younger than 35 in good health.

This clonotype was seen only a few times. DNA for the CDR3: TGCAGTGCTAGGGAGGGACTTGGCACAGATACGCAGTATTTT. Translated: CSAREGLGTDTQYF. The chain employs TRBV20-1 and TRBJ2-3; D may be TRBD2 (6 bases). CDR3 length equals 14 residues. V lost 3 bases and J lost 1, with 11 bases in between. Germline V CDR1 and CDR2: DFQATT, SNEGSKA (reference sequence).

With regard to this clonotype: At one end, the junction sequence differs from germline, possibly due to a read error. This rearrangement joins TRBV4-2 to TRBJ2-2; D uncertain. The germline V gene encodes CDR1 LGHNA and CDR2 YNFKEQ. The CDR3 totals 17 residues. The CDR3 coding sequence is TGTGCCATCAGCCCCGGCCGTACCCGACAAAACACCGGGGAGCTGTTTTTT. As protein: CAISPGRTRQNTGELFF.

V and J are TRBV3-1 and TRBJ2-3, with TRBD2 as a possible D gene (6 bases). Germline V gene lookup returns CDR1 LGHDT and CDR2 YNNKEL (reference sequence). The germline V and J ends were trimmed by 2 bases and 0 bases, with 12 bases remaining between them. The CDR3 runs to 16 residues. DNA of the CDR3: TGTGCCAGCAGCCAAATGACTAGTTATAGCACAGATACGCAGTATTTT. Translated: CASSQMTSYSTDTQYF.

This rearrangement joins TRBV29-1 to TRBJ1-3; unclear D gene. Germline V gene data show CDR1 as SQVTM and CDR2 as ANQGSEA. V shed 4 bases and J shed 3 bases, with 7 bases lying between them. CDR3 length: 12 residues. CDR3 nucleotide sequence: TGCAGCGTTGGGGAGAGTGGAAACACCATATATTTT. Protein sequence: CSVGESGNTIYF. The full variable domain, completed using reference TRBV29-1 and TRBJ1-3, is SAVISQKPSRDICQRGTSLTIQCQVDSQVTMMFWYRQQPGQSLTLIATANQGSEATYESGFVIDKFPISRPNLTFSTLTVSNMSPEDSSIYLCSVGESGNTIYFGEGSWLTVV.

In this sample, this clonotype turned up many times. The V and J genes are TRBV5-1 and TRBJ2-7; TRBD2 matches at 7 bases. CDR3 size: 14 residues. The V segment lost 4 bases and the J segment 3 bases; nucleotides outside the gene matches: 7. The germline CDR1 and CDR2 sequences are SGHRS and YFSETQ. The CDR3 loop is CASSELSGNYEQYF. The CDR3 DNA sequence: TGCGCCAGCAGCGAATTAAGCGGGAACTACGAGCAGTACTTC. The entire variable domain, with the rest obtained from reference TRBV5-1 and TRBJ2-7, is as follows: KAGVTQTPRYLIKTRGQQVTLSCSPISGHRSVSWYQQTPGQGLQFLFEYFSETQRNKGNFPGRFSGRQFSNSRSEMNVSTLELGDSALYLCASSELSGNYEQYFGPGTRLTVT.

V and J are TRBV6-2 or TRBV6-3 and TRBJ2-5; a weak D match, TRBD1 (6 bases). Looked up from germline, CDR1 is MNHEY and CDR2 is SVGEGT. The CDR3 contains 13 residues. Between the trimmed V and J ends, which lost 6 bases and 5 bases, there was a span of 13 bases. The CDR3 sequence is CASSRRTAETQYF. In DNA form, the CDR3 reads TGTGCCAGCAGCCGCCGGACAGCGGAGACCCAGTACTTC.

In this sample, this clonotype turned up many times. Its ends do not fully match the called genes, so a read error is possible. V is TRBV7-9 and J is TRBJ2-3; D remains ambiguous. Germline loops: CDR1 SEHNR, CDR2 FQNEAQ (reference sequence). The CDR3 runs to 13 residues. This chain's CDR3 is CASSLASIDTQYF. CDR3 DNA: TGTGCCAGCAGCTTAGCTAGCATAGATACGCAGTATTTT.

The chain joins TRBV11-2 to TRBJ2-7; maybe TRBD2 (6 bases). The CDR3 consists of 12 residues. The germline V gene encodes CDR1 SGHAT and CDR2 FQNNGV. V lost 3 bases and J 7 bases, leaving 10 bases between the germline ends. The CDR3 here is CASSFRAGEQYF. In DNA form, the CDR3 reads TGTGCCAGCAGCTTCAGGGCGGGGGAGCAGTACTTC. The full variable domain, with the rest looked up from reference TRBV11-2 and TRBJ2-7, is EAGVAQSPRYKIIEKRQSVAFWCNPISGHATLYWYQQILGQGPKLLIQFQNNGVVDDSQLPKDRFSAERLKGVDSTLKIQPAKLEDSAVYLCASSFRAGEQYFGPGTRLTVT.

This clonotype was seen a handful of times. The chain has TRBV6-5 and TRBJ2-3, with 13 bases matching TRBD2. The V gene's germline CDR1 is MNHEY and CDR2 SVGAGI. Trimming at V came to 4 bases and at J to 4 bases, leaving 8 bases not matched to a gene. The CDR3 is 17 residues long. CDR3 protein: CASSSFGLAGDADTQYF. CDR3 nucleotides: TGTGCCAGCAGTTCCTTTGGACTAGCGGGGGATGCAGATACGCAGTATTTT.

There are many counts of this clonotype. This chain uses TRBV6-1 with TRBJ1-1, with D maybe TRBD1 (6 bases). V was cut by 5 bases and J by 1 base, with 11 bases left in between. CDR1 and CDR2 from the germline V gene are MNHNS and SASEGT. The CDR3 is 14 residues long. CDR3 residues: CASSRDTTNTEAFF. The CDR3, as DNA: TGTGCCAGCAGTCGGGACACTACGAACACTGAAGCTTTCTTT.

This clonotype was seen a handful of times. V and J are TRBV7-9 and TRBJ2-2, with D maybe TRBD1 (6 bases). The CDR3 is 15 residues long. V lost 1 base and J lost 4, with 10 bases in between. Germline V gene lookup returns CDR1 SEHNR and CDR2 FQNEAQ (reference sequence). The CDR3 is CASSLGTEVTGELFF. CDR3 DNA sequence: TGTGCCAGCAGCTTAGGGACAGAAGTCACCGGGGAGCTGTTTTTT.

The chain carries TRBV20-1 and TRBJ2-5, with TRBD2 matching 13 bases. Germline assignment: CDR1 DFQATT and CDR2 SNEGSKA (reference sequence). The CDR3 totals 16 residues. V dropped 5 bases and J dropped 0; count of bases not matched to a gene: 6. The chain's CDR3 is CSAPSTSGRYQETQYF. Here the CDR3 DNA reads TGCAGTGCTCCTTCGACTAGCGGGAGGTACCAAGAGACCCAGTACTTC.

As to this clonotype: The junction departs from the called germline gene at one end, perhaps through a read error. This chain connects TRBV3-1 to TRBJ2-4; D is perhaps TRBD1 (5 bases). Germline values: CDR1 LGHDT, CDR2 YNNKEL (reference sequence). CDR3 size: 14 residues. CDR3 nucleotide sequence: TGTGCCAGCAGCCAAGTCGGCAGCAAGGACATTCAGCACTTC. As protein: CASSQVGSKDIQHF.

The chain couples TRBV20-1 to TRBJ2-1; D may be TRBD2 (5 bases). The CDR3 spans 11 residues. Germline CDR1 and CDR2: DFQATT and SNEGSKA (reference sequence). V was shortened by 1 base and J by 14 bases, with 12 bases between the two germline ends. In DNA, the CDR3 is TGCAGTGCTAGAGTGGGAGCGGCAGAGTTCTTC. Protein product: CSARVGAAEFF.

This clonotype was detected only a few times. The CDR3 region has the DNA TGCAGTGCTAGTCAATACAGCCTTAGCACAGATACGCAGTATTTT. Translation: CSASQYSLSTDTQYF. This chain uses TRBV20-1 with TRBJ2-3; the D is unclear. This CDR3 has 15 amino acids. V was pared by 3 bases and J by 0 bases, with 13 bases between. CDR1 is DFQATT, CDR2 SNEGSKA, per germline (reference sequence).

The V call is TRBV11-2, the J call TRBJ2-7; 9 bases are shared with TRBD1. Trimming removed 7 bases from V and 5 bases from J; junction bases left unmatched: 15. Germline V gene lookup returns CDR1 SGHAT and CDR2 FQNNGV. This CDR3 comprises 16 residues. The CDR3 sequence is CASTRRRGQGSHEQYF. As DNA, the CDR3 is TGTGCCAGCACCCGAAGACGGGGACAGGGATCCCACGAGCAGTACTTC.

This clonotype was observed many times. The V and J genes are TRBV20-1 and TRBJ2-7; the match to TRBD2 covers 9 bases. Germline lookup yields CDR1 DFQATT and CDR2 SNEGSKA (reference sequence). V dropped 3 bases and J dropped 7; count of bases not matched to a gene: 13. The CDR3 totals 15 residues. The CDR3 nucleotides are TGCAGTGCTAGTGGGTCTGGCGGGGGGGCCGAGGAGCAGTACTTC. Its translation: CSASGSGGGAEEQYF.

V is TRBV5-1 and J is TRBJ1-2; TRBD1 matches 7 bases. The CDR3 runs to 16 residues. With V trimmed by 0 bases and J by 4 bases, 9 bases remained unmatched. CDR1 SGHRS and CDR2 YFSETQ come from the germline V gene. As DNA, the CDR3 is TGCGCCAGCAGCTTGGCCGGTGTGGGACAGTCCTATGGCTACACCTTC. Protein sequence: CASSLAGVGQSYGYTF. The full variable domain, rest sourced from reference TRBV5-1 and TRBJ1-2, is KAGVTQTPRYLIKTRGQQVTLSCSPISGHRSVSWYQQTPGQGLQFLFEYFSETQRNKGNFPGRFSGRQFSNSRSEMNVSTLELGDSALYLCASSLAGVGQSYGYTFGSGTRLTVV.

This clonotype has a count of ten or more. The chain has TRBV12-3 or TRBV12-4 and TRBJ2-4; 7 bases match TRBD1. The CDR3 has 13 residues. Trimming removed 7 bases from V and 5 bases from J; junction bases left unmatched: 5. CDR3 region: CASTRDSENIQYF. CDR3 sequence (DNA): TGTGCCAGCACCAGGGACAGCGAAAACATTCAGTACTTC.

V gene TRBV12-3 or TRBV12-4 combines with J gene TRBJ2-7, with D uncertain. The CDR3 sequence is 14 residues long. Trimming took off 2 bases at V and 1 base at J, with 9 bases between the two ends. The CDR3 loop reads CASSLTTFSYEQYF. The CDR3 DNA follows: TGTGCCAGCAGTTTAACTACCTTTTCCTACGAGCAGTACTTC.

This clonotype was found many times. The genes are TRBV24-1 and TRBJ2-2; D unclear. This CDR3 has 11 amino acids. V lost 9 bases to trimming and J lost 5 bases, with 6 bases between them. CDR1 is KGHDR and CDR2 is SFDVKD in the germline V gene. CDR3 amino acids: CATGGTGELFF. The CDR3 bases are TGTGCCACCGGTGGGACCGGGGAGCTGTTTTTT.

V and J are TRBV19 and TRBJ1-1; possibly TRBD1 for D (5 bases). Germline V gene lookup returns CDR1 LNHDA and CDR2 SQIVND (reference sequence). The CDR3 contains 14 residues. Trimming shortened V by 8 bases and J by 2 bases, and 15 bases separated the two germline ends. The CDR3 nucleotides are TGTGCCAGTTCCTGGGGCCCCTCAAACACTGAAGCTTTCTTT. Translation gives CASSWGPSNTEAFF.

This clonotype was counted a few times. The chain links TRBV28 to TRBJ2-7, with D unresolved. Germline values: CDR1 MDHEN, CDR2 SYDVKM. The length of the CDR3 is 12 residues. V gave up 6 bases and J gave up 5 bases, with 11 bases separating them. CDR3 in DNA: TGTGCCAGCAGACTCCGGTGGGACGAGCAGTACTTC. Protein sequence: CASRLRWDEQYF.

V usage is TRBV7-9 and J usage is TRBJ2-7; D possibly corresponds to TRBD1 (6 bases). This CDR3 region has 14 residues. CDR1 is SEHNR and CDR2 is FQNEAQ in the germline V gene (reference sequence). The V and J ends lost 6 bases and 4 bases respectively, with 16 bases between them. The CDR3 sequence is CASSSGGQIYEQYF. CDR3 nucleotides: TGTGCCAGCAGTTCTGGAGGACAGATATACGAGCAGTACTTC.

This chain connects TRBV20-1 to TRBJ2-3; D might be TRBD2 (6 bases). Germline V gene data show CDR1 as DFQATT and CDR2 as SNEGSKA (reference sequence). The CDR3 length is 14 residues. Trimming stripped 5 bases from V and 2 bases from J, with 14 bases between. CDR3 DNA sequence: TGCAGTGCTTCCGAGACGGGACTCACAGATACGCAGTATTTT. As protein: CSASETGLTDTQYF.

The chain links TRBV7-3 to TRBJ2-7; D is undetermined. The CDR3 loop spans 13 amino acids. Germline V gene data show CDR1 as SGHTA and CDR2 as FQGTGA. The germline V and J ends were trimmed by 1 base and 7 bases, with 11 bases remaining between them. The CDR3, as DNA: TGTGCCAGCAGCTTAAGTAATCGAGATGAGCAGTACTTC. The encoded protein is CASSLSNRDEQYF.

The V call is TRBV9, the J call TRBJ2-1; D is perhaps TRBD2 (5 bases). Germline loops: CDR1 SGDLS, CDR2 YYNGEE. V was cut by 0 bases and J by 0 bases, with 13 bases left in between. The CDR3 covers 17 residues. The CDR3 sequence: CASSVEPGLSSYNEQFF. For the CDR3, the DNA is TGTGCCAGCAGCGTAGAGCCCGGACTTAGCTCCTACAATGAGCAGTTCTTC.

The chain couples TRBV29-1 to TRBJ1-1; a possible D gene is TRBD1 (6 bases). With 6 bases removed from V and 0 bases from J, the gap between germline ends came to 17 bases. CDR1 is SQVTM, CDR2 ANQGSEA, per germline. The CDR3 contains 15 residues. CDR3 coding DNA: TGCAGCGTCGCCGCAACAGGGAGGGTGAACACTGAAGCTTTCTTT. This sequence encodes CSVAATGRVNTEAFF.

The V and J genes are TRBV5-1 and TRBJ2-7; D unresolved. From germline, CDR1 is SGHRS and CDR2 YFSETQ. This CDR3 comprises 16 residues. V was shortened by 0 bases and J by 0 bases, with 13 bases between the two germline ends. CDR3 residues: CASSLGLPRSSYEQYF. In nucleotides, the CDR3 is TGCGCCAGCAGCTTGGGACTCCCCAGGAGCTCCTACGAGCAGTACTTC. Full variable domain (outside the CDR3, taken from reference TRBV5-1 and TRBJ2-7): KAGVTQTPRYLIKTRGQQVTLSCSPISGHRSVSWYQQTPGQGLQFLFEYFSETQRNKGNFPGRFSGRQFSNSRSEMNVSTLELGDSALYLCASSLGLPRSSYEQYFGPGTRLTVT.

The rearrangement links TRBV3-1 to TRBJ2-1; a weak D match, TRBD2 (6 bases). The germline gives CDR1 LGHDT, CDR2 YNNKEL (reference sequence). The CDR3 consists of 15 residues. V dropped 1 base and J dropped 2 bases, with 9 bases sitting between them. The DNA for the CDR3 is TGTGCCAGCAGCCAAGCCGCGGGGACCTACAATGAGCAGTTCTTC. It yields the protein CASSQAAGTYNEQFF.

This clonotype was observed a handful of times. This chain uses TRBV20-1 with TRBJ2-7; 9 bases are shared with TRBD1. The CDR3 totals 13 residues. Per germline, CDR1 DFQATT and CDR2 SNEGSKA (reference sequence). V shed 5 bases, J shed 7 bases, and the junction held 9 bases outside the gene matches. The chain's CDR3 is CSASPDRGREQYF. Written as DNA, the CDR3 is TGCAGTGCTTCCCCGGACAGGGGACGGGAGCAGTACTTC.

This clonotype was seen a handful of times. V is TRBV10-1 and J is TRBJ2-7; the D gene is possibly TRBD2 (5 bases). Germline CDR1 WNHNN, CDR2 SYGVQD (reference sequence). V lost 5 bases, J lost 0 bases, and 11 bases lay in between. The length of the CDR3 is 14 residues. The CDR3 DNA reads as TGCGCCAGCAGTCGGGATCAAAGCTCCTACGAGCAGTACTTC. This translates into CASSRDQSSYEQYF.